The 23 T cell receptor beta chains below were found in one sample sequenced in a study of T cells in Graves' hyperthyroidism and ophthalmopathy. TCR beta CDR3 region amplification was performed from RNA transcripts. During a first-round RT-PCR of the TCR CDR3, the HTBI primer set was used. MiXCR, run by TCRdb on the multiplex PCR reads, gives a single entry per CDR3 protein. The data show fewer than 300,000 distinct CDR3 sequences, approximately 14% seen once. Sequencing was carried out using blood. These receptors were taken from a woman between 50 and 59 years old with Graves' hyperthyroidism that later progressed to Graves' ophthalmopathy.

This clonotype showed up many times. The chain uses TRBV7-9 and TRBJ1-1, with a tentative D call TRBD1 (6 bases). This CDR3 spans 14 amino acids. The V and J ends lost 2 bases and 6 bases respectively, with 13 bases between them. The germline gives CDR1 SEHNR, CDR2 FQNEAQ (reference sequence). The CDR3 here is CASSLLWGAAEAFF. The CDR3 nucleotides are TGTGCCAGCAGCTTATTGTGGGGGGCCGCTGAAGCTTTCTTT.

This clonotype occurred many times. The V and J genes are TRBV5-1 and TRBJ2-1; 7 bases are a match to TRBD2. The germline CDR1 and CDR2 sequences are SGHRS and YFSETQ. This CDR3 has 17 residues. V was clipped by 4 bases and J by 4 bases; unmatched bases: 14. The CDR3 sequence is CASSLNSGSPQYNEQFF. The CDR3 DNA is TGCGCCAGCAGCCTTAATAGCGGGTCTCCCCAATACAATGAGCAGTTCTTC.

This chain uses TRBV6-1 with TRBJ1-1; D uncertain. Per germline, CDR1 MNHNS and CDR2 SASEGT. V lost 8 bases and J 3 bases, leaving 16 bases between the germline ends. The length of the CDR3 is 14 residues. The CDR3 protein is CASLRSGSDTEAFF. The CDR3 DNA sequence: TGTGCCAGCCTTCGGTCGGGGAGCGACACTGAAGCTTTCTTT.

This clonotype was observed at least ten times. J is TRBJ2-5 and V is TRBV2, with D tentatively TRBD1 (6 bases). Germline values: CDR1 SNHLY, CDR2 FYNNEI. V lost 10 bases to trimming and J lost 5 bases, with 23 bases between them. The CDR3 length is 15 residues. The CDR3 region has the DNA TGTGCCACCCAGGGGTCCCTGGCTCCCCAGGAGACCCAGTACTTC. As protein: CATQGSLAPQETQYF. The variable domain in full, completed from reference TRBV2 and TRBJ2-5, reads EPEVTQTPSHQVTQMGQEVILRCVPISNHLYFYWYRQILGQKVEFLVSFYNNEISEKSEIFDDQFSVERPDGSNFTLKIRSTKLEDSAMYFCATQGSLAPQETQYFGPGTRLLVL.

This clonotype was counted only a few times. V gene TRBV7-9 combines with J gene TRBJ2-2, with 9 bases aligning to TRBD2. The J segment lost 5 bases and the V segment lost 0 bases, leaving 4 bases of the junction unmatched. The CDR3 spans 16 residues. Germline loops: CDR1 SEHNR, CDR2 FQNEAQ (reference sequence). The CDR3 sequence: CASSLASGRRTGELFF. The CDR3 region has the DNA TGTGCCAGCAGCTTAGCTAGCGGGAGACGTACCGGGGAGCTGTTTTTT.

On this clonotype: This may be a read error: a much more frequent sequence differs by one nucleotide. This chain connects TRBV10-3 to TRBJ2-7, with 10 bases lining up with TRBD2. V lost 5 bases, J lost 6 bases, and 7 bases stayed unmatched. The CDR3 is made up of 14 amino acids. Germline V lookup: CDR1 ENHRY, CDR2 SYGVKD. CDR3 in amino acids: CAISPLAGVREQYF. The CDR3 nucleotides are TGTGCCATCAGTCCCCTAGCGGGAGTTCGCGAGCAGTACTTC.

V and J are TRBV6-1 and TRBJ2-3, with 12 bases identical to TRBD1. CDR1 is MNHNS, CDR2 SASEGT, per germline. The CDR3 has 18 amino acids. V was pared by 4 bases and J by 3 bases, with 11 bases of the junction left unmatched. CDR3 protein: CASSAHPGQGAGTDTQYF. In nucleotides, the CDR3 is TGTGCCAGCAGTGCACATCCGGGACAGGGGGCAGGGACAGATACGCAGTATTTT.

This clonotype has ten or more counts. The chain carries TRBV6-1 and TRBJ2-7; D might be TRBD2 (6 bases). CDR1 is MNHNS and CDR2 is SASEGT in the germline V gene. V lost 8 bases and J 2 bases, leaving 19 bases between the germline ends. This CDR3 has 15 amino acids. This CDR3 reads CASLGTGASAYEQYF. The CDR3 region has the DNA TGTGCCAGCCTCGGGACGGGAGCTTCGGCCTACGAGCAGTACTTC.

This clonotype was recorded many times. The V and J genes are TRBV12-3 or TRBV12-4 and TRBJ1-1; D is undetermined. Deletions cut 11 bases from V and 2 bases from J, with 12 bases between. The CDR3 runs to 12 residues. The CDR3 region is CACKRSNTEAFF. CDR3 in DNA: TGTGCCTGCAAACGTAGTAACACTGAAGCTTTCTTT.

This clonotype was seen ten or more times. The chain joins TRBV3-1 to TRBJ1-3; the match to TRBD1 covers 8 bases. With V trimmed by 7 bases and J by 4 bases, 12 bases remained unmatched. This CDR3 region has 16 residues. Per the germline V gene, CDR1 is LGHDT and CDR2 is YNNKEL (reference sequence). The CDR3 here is CASTLTTGGGGNTIYF. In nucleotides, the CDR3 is TGTGCCAGCACCCTAACTACAGGGGGAGGCGGAAACACCATATATTTT.

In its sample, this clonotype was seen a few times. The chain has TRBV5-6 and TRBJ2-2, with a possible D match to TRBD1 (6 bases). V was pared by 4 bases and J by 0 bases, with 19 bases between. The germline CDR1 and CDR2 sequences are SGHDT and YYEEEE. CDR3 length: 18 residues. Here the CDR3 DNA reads TGTGCCAGCAGCCACCTACTAGGGGGACCCGCGAACACCGGGGAGCTGTTTTTT. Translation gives CASSHLLGGPANTGELFF.

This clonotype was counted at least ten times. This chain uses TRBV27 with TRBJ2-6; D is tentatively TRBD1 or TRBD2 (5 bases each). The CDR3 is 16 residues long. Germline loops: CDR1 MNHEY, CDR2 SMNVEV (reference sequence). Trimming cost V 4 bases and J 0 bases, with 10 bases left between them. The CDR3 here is CASSSSGGSGANVLTF. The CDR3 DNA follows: TGTGCCAGCAGTTCCAGTGGGGGCTCTGGGGCCAACGTCCTGACTTTC. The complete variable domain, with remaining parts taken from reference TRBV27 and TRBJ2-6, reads EAQVTQNPRYLITVTGKKLTVTCSQNMNHEYMSWYRQDPGLGLRQIYYSMNVEVTDKGDVPEGYKVSRKEKRNFPLILESPSPNQTSLYFCASSSSGGSGANVLTFGAGSRLTVL.

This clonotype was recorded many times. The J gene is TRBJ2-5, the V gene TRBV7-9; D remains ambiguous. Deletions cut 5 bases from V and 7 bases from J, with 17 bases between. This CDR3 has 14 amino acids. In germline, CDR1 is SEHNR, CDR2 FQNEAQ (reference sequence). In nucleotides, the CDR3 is TGTGCCAGCAGCCCCGTAATCTCGACGGGGACCCAGTACTTC. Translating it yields CASSPVISTGTQYF.

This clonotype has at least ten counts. Written as DNA, the CDR3 is TGTGCCAGCAGCCCGAAGACAAGGCATACTGAAGCTTTCTTT. Its translation: CASSPKTRHTEAFF. This chain links TRBV11-1 with TRBJ1-1, with D hard to call. The CDR3 runs 14 residues. V lost 5 bases and J lost 5, with 15 bases in between. Germline CDR1 and CDR2: SGHAT and FQDESV (reference sequence).

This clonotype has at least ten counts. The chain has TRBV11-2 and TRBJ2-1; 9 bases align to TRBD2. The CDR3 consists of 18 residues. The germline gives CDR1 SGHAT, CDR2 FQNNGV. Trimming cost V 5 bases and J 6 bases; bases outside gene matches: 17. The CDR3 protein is CASSQGLAGRIESNEQFF. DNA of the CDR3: TGTGCCAGCAGCCAGGGGCTAGCGGGACGAATTGAGTCCAATGAGCAGTTCTTC.

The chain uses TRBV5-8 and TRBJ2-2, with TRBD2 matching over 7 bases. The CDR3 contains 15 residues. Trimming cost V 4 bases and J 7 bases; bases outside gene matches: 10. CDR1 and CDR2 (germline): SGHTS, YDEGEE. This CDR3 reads CASSPRDQRGGELFF. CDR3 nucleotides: TGTGCCAGCAGCCCCCGGGATCAGCGGGGCGGGGAGCTGTTTTTT.

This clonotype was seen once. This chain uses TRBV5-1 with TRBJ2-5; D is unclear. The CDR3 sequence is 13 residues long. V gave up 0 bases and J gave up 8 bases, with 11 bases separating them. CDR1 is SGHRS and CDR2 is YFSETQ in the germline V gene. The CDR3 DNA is TGCGCCAGCAGCTTGGGGCTTCTTGGTACCCAGTACTTC. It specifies CASSLGLLGTQYF.

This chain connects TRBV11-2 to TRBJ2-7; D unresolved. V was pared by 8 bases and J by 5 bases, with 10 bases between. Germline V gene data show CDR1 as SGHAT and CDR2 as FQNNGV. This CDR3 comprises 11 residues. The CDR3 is CASVRHDEQYF. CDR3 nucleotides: TGTGCCAGCGTGAGACATGACGAGCAGTACTTC.

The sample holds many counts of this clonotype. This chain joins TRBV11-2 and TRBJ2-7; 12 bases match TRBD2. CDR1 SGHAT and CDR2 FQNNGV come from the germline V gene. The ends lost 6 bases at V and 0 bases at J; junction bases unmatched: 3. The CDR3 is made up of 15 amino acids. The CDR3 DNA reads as TGTGCCAGCAGTACGACTAGCGGGAGCTCCTACGAGCAGTACTTC. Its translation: CASSTTSGSSYEQYF.

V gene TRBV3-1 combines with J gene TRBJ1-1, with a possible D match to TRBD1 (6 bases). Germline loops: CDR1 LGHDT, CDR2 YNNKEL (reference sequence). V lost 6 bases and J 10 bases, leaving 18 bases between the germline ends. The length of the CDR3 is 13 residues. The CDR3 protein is CASSPQGGGTAFF. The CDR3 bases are TGTGCCAGCAGTCCTCAGGGAGGGGGGACAGCTTTCTTT. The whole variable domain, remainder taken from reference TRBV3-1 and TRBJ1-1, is DTAVSQTPKYLVTQMGNDKSIKCEQNLGHDTMYWYKQDSKKFLKIMFSYNNKELIINETVPNRFSPKSPDKAHLNLHINSLELGDSAVYFCASSPQGGGTAFFGQGTRLTVV.

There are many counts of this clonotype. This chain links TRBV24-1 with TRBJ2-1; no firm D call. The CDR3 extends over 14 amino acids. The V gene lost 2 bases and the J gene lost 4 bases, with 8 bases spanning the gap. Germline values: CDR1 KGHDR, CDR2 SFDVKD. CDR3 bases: TGTGCCACCAGTGATTGGACCTCTTACAATGAGCAGTTCTTC. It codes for CATSDWTSYNEQFF.

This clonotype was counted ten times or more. CDR3: CASSQEAGQGRYF. In nucleotides, the CDR3 is TGTGCCAGCAGCCAAGAGGCGGGACAGGGACGGTACTTC. The chain combines TRBV3-1 with TRBJ2-4, with TRBD1 matching 9 bases. Germline V CDR1 and CDR2: LGHDT, YNNKEL (reference sequence). This CDR3 is built from 13 residues. With 0 bases clipped from V and 15 bases from J, the junction kept 6 bases outside the gene matches.

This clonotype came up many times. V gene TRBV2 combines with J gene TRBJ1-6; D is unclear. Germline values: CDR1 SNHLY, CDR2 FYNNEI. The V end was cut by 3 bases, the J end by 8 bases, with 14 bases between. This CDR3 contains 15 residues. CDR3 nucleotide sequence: TGTGCCAGCAGTGATGGCCCGGGGAGTGATTCACCCCTCCACTTT. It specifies CASSDGPGSDSPLHF.